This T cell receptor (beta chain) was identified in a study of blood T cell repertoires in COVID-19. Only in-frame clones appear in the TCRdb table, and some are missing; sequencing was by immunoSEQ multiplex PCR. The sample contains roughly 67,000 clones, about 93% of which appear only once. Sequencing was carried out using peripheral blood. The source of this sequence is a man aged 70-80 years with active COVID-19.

DNA for the CDR3: TGTGCCAGCAGCCCCCAAACAGGGGGCGGCACTGAAGCTTTCTTT. This gives the protein CASSPQTGGGTEAFF. The chain is built from TRBV5-4 and TRBJ1-1; 9 positions agree with TRBD1. Per germline, CDR1 SGHNT and CDR2 YYREEE (reference sequence). CDR3 size: 15 residues. J was trimmed by 4 bases and V by 4 bases; bases with no gene match: 8.